This T cell receptor beta chain was sequenced for a study of Graves' ophthalmopathy and Graves' hyperthyroidism. Turning to the study itself: Prior to any treatment, peripheral blood was collected at the time of initial diagnosis.

Transcripts of RNA were the source for amplifying TCR beta CDR3 regions. HTBI-primed first-round RT-PCR preceded second-round multiplex PCR. MiXCR, applied by TCRdb to the multiplex PCR reads, yields one record per CDR3 protein. Found here are more than 550,000 distinct CDR3 sequences, 35% to 50% of them singletons; the top ten hold around 3%. Patients with other autoimmune diseases, uncontrolled infections, pregnancy or lactation were excluded. Reliance was placed on clinical symptoms, serum thyroxine, TRAb, thyroid ultrasound and orbital computed tomography for diagnosis. This clonotype has at least ten counts. Trimming pared 3 bases from V and 6 bases from J, leaving 9 bases between. Germline CDR1 is LNHDA and CDR2 is SQIVND (reference sequence). There are 12 residues in the CDR3.

Specimen: peripheral blood. This chain links TRBV19 with TRBJ2-7, with D perhaps TRBD2 (6 bases). The sequence came from an adult man with Graves' ophthalmopathy. The CDR3 sequence: CASSIGGGEQYF. Written as DNA, the CDR3 is TGTGCCAGTAGTATCGGGGGTGGCGAGCAGTACTTC.